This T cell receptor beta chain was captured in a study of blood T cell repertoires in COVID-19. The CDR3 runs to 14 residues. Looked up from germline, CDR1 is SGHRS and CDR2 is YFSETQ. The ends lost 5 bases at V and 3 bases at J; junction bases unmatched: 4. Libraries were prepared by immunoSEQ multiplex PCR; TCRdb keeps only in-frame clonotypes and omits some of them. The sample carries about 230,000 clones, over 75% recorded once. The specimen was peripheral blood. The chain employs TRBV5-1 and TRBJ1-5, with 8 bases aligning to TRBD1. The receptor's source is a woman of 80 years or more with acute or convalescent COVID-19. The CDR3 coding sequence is TGCGCCAGCAGTCCGACAGGGGTCAATCAGCCCCAGCATTTT. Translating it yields CASSPTGVNQPQHF.